The source of this T cell receptor (beta chain) is a study of T cells after yellow fever vaccination. In making TCR cDNA, 5'RACE template switching added a universal primer site and UMIs to it. TCRdb independently ran MiXCR on the 5' RACE reads; one entry per CDR3 protein. The sample lists 350,000 to 450,000 distinct CDR3 sequences, over 15% occurring once. In the case of this clonotype: Its target is unknown.

General study results and limits: Just a small share of clonotypes turned up in the CD4 compartment as well as the CD8 compartment. Post-booster repertoires again held most primary-vaccination clones (roughly 95% CD4, 88% CD8).

The CDR3 spans 14 residues. The V and J ends lost 3 bases and 12 bases respectively, with 20 bases between them. Germline CDR1 MNHEY, CDR2 SVGEGT. The sample consisted of PBMCs, taken before the yellow fever booster vaccination. The receptor's source is a man between 18 and 35 years old who received the YFV17D yellow fever vaccine. The chain has TRBV6-2 or TRBV6-3 and TRBJ1-1; D may be TRBD1 (6 bases). CDR3 sequence reads: CASSYPGGGLTTFF. CDR3 in DNA: TGTGCCAGCAGTTATCCCGGAGGGGGGCTAACAACTTTCTTT.